This TCR beta chain was profiled in a study of T cells in Graves' hyperthyroidism and ophthalmopathy. This clonotype was observed a few times. The CDR3 is 22 residues long. Trimming left V 3 bases short and J 2 bases short, with 35 bases between. Germline assignment: CDR1 DFQATT and CDR2 SNEGSKA (reference sequence). Ophthalmopathy patients showed a Clinical Activity Score of at least 3, NOSPECS grade of at least 4 and duration under 3 months. PBMCs stemmed from more than 7.5 ml fresh peripheral blood. Researchers took RNA transcripts and amplified the TCR beta CDR3 regions from them. Carried out on the TCR CDR3, a first-round RT-PCR used the HTBI primer set. TCRdb independently ran MiXCR on the multiplex PCR reads; one entry per CDR3 protein. This sample has hundreds of thousands of distinct CDR3 sequences, with over 12% found just once.

The sample comprised blood. The chain recombines TRBV20-1 with TRBJ2-1; tentatively, D is TRBD1 or TRBD2 (12 bases each). The receptor comes from a woman aged 55-70 years with Graves' ophthalmopathy. CDR3 nucleotide sequence: TGCAGTGCTAGGGGGGACAGGGGGCGGCCTAGCGGGAGGGTGGGCACCTACAATGAGCAGTTCTTC. Its protein product is CSARGDRGRPSGRVGTYNEQFF.